This T cell receptor beta chain was captured by sequencing in a study of T-cell memory formation after mild COVID-19. V was shortened by 3 bases and J by 4 bases, with 10 bases between the two germline ends. From germline, CDR1 is SGHRS and CDR2 YFSETQ. CDR3 length equals 13 residues. TCRdb re-analysed the 5' RACE reads in MiXCR, keeping a single row per CDR3 protein. Here the sample spans over 350,000 distinct CDR3 sequences, more than 20% being singletons. The chain uses TRBV5-1 and TRBJ1-1; D is perhaps TRBD1 (5 bases). Sample: PBMCs or a T cell subset sorted from them (not recorded which). This clonotype was sampled from an adult woman who had mild COVID-19 (a few samples of this study predate the infection). Cell type and time point are not known. CDR3 loop: CASSYRQTTEAFF. The DNA of the CDR3 is TGCGCCAGCAGCTATCGACAGACCACTGAAGCTTTCTTT.